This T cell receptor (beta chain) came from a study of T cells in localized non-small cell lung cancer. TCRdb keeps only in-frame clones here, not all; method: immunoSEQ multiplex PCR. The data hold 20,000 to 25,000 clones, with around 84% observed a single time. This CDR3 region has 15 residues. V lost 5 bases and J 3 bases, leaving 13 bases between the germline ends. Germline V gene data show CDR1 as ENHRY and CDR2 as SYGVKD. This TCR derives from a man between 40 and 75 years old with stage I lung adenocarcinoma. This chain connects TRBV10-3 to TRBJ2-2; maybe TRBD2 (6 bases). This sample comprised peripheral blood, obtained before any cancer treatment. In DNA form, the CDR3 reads TGTGCCATCAGTACCGGGACGGGGGACACCGGGGAGCTGTTTTTT. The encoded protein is CAISTGTGDTGELFF.